What follows is one T cell receptor (beta chain) and its context. This sample was included in a study of blood T cell repertoires in COVID-19. Study-wide background: Samples taken during acute and convalescent COVID-19 were collected in the United States, Italy and Spain.

Germline CDR1 reads MDHEN; CDR2 reads SYDVKM. With V trimmed by 2 bases and J by 7 bases, 8 bases remained unmatched. The CDR3 sequence is 17 residues long. Clones were sequenced by immunoSEQ multiplex PCR, and TCRdb holds only the in-frame ones, with some missing. The sample includes some 320,000 clones, 87% of them seen just once. The sequenced sample consisted of peripheral blood. The J gene is TRBJ2-7, the V gene TRBV28; 16 bases map to TRBD2. This clonotype was obtained from a woman between 50 and 59 years old who had recovered from COVID-19. In nucleotides, the CDR3 is TGTGCCAGCAGTTTAAGAGGGACTAGCGGGAGGGCCCGGGAGCAGTACTTC. Encoded protein: CASSLRGTSGRAREQYF.